This TCR beta chain was recorded in a study of beta chain bispecific antibodies for T cell cancers. Study outcomes and limitations: After anti-TRBV12 rather than anti-CD19 exposure, TRBV12-3 made up roughly 99% less of total TRBV signal. The leukemia cells, rather than normal T cells, gave most of the targeted TRBV signal.

The CDR3 has 16 amino acids. The germline V gene has CDR1 LGHNA and CDR2 YNFKEQ. Trimming cost V 4 bases and J 1 base, with 15 bases left between them. This clonotype was found many times. Its specificity is unknown. Either OKT3 anti-CD3 antibody or CD3/CD28 beads expanded T cells from blood mononuclear cells over 3 days. TCRdb re-called the 5' RACE reads with MiXCR, one entry per CDR3 protein. The sample has about 20,000 distinct CDR3 sequences, more than 2% seen once. This chain uses TRBV4-2 with TRBJ2-3; no firm D call. The source was healthy donor T cells cultured with leukemia cells, collected from a culture containing a bispecific antibody targeting TCR Vbeta12. The sequence came from a human donor in good health. Some clones in this sample may be carry-over from other donors' samples. The CDR3 region is CASSLSSRSGTDTQYF. CDR3 sequence (DNA): TGTGCCAGCAGCCTCTCGTCGCGCTCAGGCACAGATACGCAGTATTTT.